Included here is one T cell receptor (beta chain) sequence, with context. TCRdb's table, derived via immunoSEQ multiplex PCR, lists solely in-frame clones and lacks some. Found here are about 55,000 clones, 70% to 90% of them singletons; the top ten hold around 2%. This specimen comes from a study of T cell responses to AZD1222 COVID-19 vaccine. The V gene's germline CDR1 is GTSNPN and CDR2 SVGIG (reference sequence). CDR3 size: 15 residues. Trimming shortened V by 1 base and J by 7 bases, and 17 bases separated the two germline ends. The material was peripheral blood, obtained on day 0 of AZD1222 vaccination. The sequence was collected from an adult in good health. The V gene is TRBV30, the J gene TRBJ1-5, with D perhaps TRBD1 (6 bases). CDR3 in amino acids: CAWSAGGAKGQPQHF. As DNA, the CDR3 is TGTGCCTGGAGTGCCGGGGGGGCGAAGGGACAGCCCCAGCATTTT.